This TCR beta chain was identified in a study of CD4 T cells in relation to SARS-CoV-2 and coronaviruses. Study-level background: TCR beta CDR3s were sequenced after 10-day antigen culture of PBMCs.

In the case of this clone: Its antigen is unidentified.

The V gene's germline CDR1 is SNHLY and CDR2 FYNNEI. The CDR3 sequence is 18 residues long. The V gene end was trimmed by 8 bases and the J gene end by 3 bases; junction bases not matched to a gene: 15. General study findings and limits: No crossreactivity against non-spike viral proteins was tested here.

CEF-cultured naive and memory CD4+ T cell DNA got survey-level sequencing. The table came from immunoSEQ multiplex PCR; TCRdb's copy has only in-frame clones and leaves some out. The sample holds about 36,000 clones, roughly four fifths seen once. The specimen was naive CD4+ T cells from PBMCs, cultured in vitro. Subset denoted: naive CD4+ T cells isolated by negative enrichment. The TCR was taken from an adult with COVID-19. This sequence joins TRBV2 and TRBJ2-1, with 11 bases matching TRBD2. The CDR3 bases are TGTGCCAGCCGGCCGGGGACTAGCGGAATCCGAGGCTACAATGAGCAGTTCTTC. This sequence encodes CASRPGTSGIRGYNEQFF.